The present T cell receptor (beta chain) was sequenced within a study of OX40 agonist ivuxolimab in advanced cancers. Overall study: Patient treatment consisted of intravenous ivuxolimab administration every 2 weeks at 0.01 to 10 mg/kg.

Measured with immunoSEQ multiplex PCR; TCRdb has only the in-frame clones, and not every one. The table lists roughly 93,000 clones, roughly 89% of them singletons. The CDR3 loop spans 16 amino acids. Germline V gene sequence: CDR1 SGHTA, CDR2 FQGNSA. Trimming stripped 4 bases from V and 4 bases from J, with 17 bases between. This clone showed up just once. Sample: CD4+ or CD8+ T cells sorted from blood, taken in a trial of the OX40 agonist ivuxolimab. This receptor was obtained from an adult with an advanced solid tumor such as melanoma, head and neck, liver or kidney cancer. The chain employs TRBV7-2 and TRBJ2-1, with D perhaps being TRBD1 or TRBD2 (6 bases each). CDR3 in amino acids: CASSSRGDKGYNEQFF. CDR3 nucleotides: TGTGCCAGCAGCTCAAGGGGGGACAAGGGATACAATGAGCAGTTCTTC.